This T cell receptor (beta chain) is from a study of T cell repertoires in cytomegalovirus infection. At the level of the study: Indications came from public TCR beta signatures; they pointed to CMV infection and to a matching HLA type.

Losses at the gene ends were 1 base for V and 2 bases for J; bases not matched to a gene: 7. Germline values: CDR1 SGHTA, CDR2 FQGNSA. This CDR3 has 17 residues. Via MiXCR, TCRdb re-called the reads, giving one row per CDR3 protein. This table has about 740,000 distinct CDR3 sequences, about a third appearing once. This clonotype was seen ten or more times. The chain has TRBV7-2 and TRBJ2-3; 9 nucleotides match TRBD1. The specimen sequenced was PBMCs. The clonotype was recovered from a human donor in good health (CMV status not recorded). Some clones in this sample may be carry-over from other donors' samples. The CDR3 loop is CASSLEVGQGTTDTQYF. The CDR3 coding sequence is TGTGCCAGCAGCTTAGAGGTCGGACAGGGGACCACAGATACGCAGTATTTT.